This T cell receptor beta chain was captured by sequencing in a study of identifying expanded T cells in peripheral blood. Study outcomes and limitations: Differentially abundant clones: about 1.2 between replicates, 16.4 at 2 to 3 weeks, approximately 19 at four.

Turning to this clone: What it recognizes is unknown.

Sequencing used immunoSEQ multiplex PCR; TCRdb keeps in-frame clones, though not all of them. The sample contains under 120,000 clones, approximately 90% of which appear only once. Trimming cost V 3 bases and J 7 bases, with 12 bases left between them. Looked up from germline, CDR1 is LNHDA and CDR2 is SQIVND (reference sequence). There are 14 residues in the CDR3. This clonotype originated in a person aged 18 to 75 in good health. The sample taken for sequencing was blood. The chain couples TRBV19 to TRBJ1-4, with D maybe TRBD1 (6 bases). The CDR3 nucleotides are TGTGCCAGTAGTATCGGGGGGGCGCCTGAAAAACTGTTTTTT. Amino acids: CASSIGGAPEKLFF.